The clone carrying this TCR beta chain was seen more than once but under ten times. This entry is derived from a study of human T cells and chemical hapten exposure. Regarding time point: patch test 2, 6 weeks after DPC sensitization. Treatment given: therapeutic diphenylcyclopropenone sensitization with weekly scalp DPC. This CDR3 comprises 14 residues. V shed 5 bases and J shed 1 base, with 11 bases lying between them. TCRdb passed the RACE reads through MiXCR, listing each CDR3 protein once. Of approximately 85,000 distinct CDR3 sequences in the sample, 10% were seen once. Sequenced here: whole blood, sampled in connection with sensitization to the hapten diphenylcyclopropenone (DPC). The chain joins TRBV12-3 or TRBV12-4 to TRBJ1-1; TRBD1 is a possible D gene (6 bases). This TCR came from a woman aged 30 to 39 with alopecia areata. Some clones in this sample may be carry-over from other donors' samples. The CDR3 spells CASSPTGKNTEAFF. Written as DNA, the CDR3 is TGTGCCAGCAGTCCGACAGGCAAGAACACTGAAGCTTTCTTT.